This T cell receptor beta chain is drawn from a study of blood T cell repertoires in COVID-19. The data were produced by immunoSEQ multiplex PCR, yet TCRdb's version contains in-frame clones alone and is incomplete. The table records approximately 280,000 clones, 65% to 90% of them present only once. Per germline, CDR1 SNHLY and CDR2 FYNNEI. With V trimmed by 6 bases and J by 15 bases, 14 bases remained unmatched. CDR3 length: 14 residues. Input material: peripheral blood. The chain couples TRBV2 to TRBJ2-1; 10 nucleotides line up with TRBD1. The sequence was collected from a man aged 50 to 60 with active or convalescent COVID-19. The CDR3 spells CASRLTSDRGMLFF. In DNA form, the CDR3 reads TGTGCCAGCAGGCTCACCTCGGACAGGGGGATGCTGTTCTTC.